A selection of T cell receptor beta chains follows, all from one sample in a study of cytomegalovirus exposure and HLA in healthy donors. Produced via immunoSEQ multiplex PCR; TCRdb's table is partial and in-frame only. The data show under 250,000 clones, 80% to 85% seen once. The sequenced sample was PBMCs. The receptors come from a woman in her twenties or thirties in good health and CMV-seronegative. The CDR3 runs from the conserved cysteine through the conserved F or W. Each record gives: clone size, V gene, CDR3 protein. Size tells how often a clone was seen (once, few, many) or the class of an expanded clone, and some rows leave it out.

clone size: .
V gene: TRBV6-5
CDR3 protein: CAGAQGGQGDEQYF

clone size: .
V gene: TRBV6-6
CDR3 protein: CASSYSESDEQFF

clone size: .
V gene: TRBV29-1
CDR3 protein: CSVALPQNYGYTF

clone size: many
V gene: TRBV18
CDR3 protein: CASSQQGVLSNQPQHF

clone size: .
V gene: TRBV6-1
CDR3 protein: CASSVGRGKNTIYF

clone size: .
V gene: TRBV5-1
CDR3 protein: CASSVGQGVDEQYF

clone size: .
V gene: TRBV18
CDR3 protein: CASSLRTSGSNEQFF

clone size: .
V gene: TRBV5-6
CDR3 protein: CASSLLGRGYNEQFF

clone size: .
V gene: TRBV5-4
CDR3 protein: CASSLRDRATNEKLFF

clone size: .
V gene: TRBV7-2
CDR3 protein: CASSLGRLEPQHF

clone size: many
V gene: TRBV27
CDR3 protein: CASSTGTGGVETQYF

clone size: .
V gene: TRBV29-1
CDR3 protein: CSVCETRIADTQYF

clone size: .
V gene: TRBV6-5
CDR3 protein: CASGAYPYEQYF

clone size: .
V gene: TRBV9
CDR3 protein: CASSVVSGSTDTQYF

clone size: .
V gene: TRBV6-4
CDR3 protein: CASSSGLVASNEQFF

clone size: .
V gene: TRBV6-1
CDR3 protein: CASTWSRDTGELFF

clone size: .
V gene: TRBV7-9
CDR3 protein: CASSLAGSSYEQYF